Listed here are 18 T cell receptor beta chains from one sample, sequenced in a study of OX40 agonist ivuxolimab in advanced cancers. The data were produced by immunoSEQ multiplex PCR, yet TCRdb's version contains in-frame clones alone and is incomplete. The sample shows roughly 60,000 clones, 85% of them seen only once. This specimen was CD4+ or CD8+ T cells sorted from blood, taken in a trial of the OX40 agonist ivuxolimab. The receptors come from an adult with an advanced solid tumor such as melanoma, head and neck, liver or kidney cancer.

This clone was recorded only once. V usage is TRBV6-1 and J usage is TRBJ1-2; D is undetermined. This CDR3 has 14 residues. Trimming removed 2 bases from V and 0 bases from J, with 7 bases in between. Germline-derived CDR1 and CDR2 are MNHNS and SASEGT. CDR3 protein: CASSELGTNYGYTF. In DNA, the CDR3 is TGTGCCAGCAGTGAACTGGGCACTAACTATGGCTACACCTTC.

The V call is TRBV15, the J call TRBJ1-4, with TRBD1 matching over 8 bases. This CDR3 comprises 14 residues. In germline, CDR1 is LNHNV, CDR2 YYDKDF (reference sequence). Germline trimming cut 2 bases from V and 5 bases from J; bases unmatched to any gene: 1. CDR3 DNA: TGTGCCACCAGCAGACGACAGGGGAATGAAAAACTGTTTTTT. The encoded protein is CATSRRQGNEKLFF.

The chain combines TRBV28 with TRBJ1-1; D not resolved. The CDR3 contains 16 residues. Trimming took 5 bases from V and 0 from J, leaving 16 bases between them. Germline values: CDR1 MDHEN, CDR2 SYDVKM. This CDR3 is CASSLSDGSLNTEAFF. The CDR3, as DNA: TGTGCCAGCAGTCTCTCAGATGGCAGTTTGAACACTGAAGCTTTCTTT.

The chain has TRBV5-4 and TRBJ2-3, with D perhaps given as TRBD1 or TRBD2 (5 bases each). The V gene's germline CDR1 is SGHNT and CDR2 YYREEE (reference sequence). This CDR3 is built from 15 residues. With 5 bases removed from V and 3 bases from J, the gap between germline ends came to 16 bases. The CDR3 reads CASSPPGTATDTQYF. In DNA form, the CDR3 reads TGTGCCAGCAGTCCTCCAGGGACGGCGACAGATACGCAGTATTTT.

This rearrangement joins TRBV5-4 to TRBJ2-7, with D unresolved. The CDR3 has 13 amino acids. Trimming took off 3 bases at V and 7 bases at J, with 14 bases between the two ends. The germline gives CDR1 SGHNT, CDR2 YYREEE (reference sequence). CDR3 sequence: CASSYGPGMEQYF. CDR3 nucleotides: TGTGCCAGCAGCTACGGACCTGGCATGGAGCAGTACTTC.

This clone was found once. This sequence joins TRBV29-1 and TRBJ2-7; possible D gene TRBD1, 6 bases. V was trimmed by 4 bases and J by 3 bases, leaving 10 bases between them. The germline V gene has CDR1 SQVTM and CDR2 ANQGSEA. This CDR3 is 12 amino acids long. CDR3 DNA: TGCAGCGTTGTTACAGGGTTCTACGAGCAGTACTTC. Protein product: CSVVTGFYEQYF.

The V and J genes are TRBV5-1 and TRBJ2-7; TRBD2 might be the D (6 bases). CDR1 is SGHRS, CDR2 YFSETQ, per germline. V shed 5 bases and J shed 2 bases, with 14 bases lying between them. This CDR3 is built from 14 residues. The CDR3 loop is CASRQAGSPYEQYF. The CDR3 region has the DNA TGCGCCAGCAGGCAGGCCGGGAGCCCCTACGAGCAGTACTTC.

The CDR3 DNA is TGCGCCAGCAGCCAAGATAACGCGGGGATGAACTATGGCTACACCTTC. Residues: CASSQDNAGMNYGYTF. The V gene is TRBV4-1, the J gene TRBJ1-2; D is uncertain. Trimming stripped 0 bases from V and 2 bases from J, with 13 bases between. Germline V gene sequence: CDR1 MGHRA, CDR2 YSYEKL. This CDR3 is 16 amino acids long.

This chain links TRBV29-1 with TRBJ2-1; 9 bases match TRBD1. Germline V CDR1 and CDR2: SQVTM, ANQGSEA. The V and J ends lost 1 base and 0 bases, in that order; junction bases with no gene match: 10. This CDR3 is built from 18 residues. CDR3 nucleotides: TGCAGCGTTGAAGGGGGACAGGGACTCTTTAGCTCCTACAATGAGCAGTTCTTC. Its protein product is CSVEGGQGLFSSYNEQFF.

This chain joins TRBV5-1 and TRBJ2-7, with a possible D match to TRBD1 (6 bases). Trimming pared 4 bases from V and 0 bases from J, leaving 14 bases between. This CDR3 contains 15 residues. From germline, CDR1 is SGHRS and CDR2 YFSETQ. The CDR3 bases are TGCGCCAGCAGCCAGACAGGCGTTAGCTCCTACGAGCAGTACTTC. This translates into CASSQTGVSSYEQYF.

Worth noting for this clone: This CDR3 is also generated by other DNA sequences in the sample. V usage is TRBV18 and J usage is TRBJ2-7, with D tentatively TRBD1 (6 bases). The CDR3 has 14 residues. The V gene's germline CDR1 is KGHSH and CDR2 LQKENI. V lost 6 bases, J lost 1 base, and 13 bases lay in between. CDR3 nucleotides: TGTGCCAGCTCGCCCGGCCAGGGGTCCTACGAGCAGTACTTC. It translates to CASSPGQGSYEQYF.

Points on this clone: One end of the junction does not line up with germline, which may come from a read error. The chain joins TRBV19 to TRBJ1-5; no clear D gene. The CDR3 consists of 14 residues. Germline CDR1 reads LNHDA; CDR2 reads SQIVND (reference sequence). The CDR3 sequence is CASSIVTSNQLQHF. CDR3 coding DNA: TGTGCCAGTAGTATAGTCACCAGCAATCAGCTCCAGCATTTT.

The chain combines TRBV28 with TRBJ1-5; 9 bases line up with TRBD1. The V and J ends lost 0 bases and 11 bases, in that order; junction bases with no gene match: 5. In germline, CDR1 is MDHEN, CDR2 SYDVKM. This CDR3 comprises 14 residues. The CDR3 reads CASSLWRGQGAQHF. CDR3 coding DNA: TGTGCCAGCAGTTTATGGCGGGGACAGGGAGCCCAGCATTTT.

The chain uses TRBV19 and TRBJ2-1, with TRBD2 matching over 7 bases. Germline V gene sequence: CDR1 LNHDA, CDR2 SQIVND (reference sequence). The V segment lost 8 bases and the J segment 7 bases; nucleotides outside the gene matches: 17. This CDR3 comprises 16 residues. The CDR3 protein is CASRPPRGVGPNEQFF. The CDR3 region has the DNA TGTGCCAGTCGACCCCCCCGGGGGGTGGGTCCTAATGAGCAGTTCTTC.

The chain has TRBV5-1 and TRBJ2-5, with no clear D. The germline V gene has CDR1 SGHRS and CDR2 YFSETQ. CDR3 length: 13 residues. Trimming pared 3 bases from V and 4 bases from J, leaving 10 bases between. The CDR3 protein is CASSYNGVETQYF. The CDR3 nucleotides are TGCGCCAGCAGCTACAATGGGGTAGAGACCCAGTACTTC. The full variable domain, its missing parts supplied by reference TRBV5-1 and TRBJ2-5, is KAGVTQTPRYLIKTRGQQVTLSCSPISGHRSVSWYQQTPGQGLQFLFEYFSETQRNKGNFPGRFSGRQFSNSRSEMNVSTLELGDSALYLCASSYNGVETQYFGPGTRLLVL.

CDR3 amino acids: CASSAGTGAYEQYF. For the CDR3, the DNA is TGTGCCAGCAGTGCCGGGACAGGTGCCTACGAGCAGTACTTC. The rearrangement links TRBV2 to TRBJ2-7, with 8 bases that match TRBD1. The CDR3 spans 14 residues. The trim removed 4 bases at V and 2 bases at J, leaving 4 bases unmatched. The germline CDR1 and CDR2 sequences are SNHLY and FYNNEI.

This clone was picked up one time. This chain connects TRBV28 to TRBJ1-4; 10 bases fit TRBD1. The CDR3 is made up of 18 amino acids. Germline V gives CDR1 MDHEN, CDR2 SYDVKM. Trimming at V came to 4 bases and at J to 8 bases, leaving 16 bases not matched to a gene. Here the CDR3 reads CASSSPGQGSPGGEKLFF. CDR3 nucleotide sequence: TGTGCCAGCAGTTCCCCGGGACAGGGGTCCCCGGGTGGAGAAAAACTGTTTTTT.

This clone was counted a single time. The genes are TRBV7-3 and TRBJ2-5; possibly TRBD2 for D (6 bases). This CDR3 has 13 residues. Trimming took off 5 bases at V and 5 bases at J, with 12 bases between the two ends. CDR1 and CDR2 (germline): SGHTA, FQGTGA. CDR3 coding DNA: TGTGCCAGCAGCGGGATGGGGGGTGAGACCCAGTACTTC. Protein: CASSGMGGETQYF.